Each of the 31 T cell receptor beta chains below was sequenced from the same sample in a study of blood T cell repertoires in COVID-19. Measured with immunoSEQ multiplex PCR; TCRdb has only the in-frame clones, and not every one. This repertoire shows about 210,000 clones, around 91% found once; its top ten account for about 4.8%. Specimen: peripheral blood. Receptor source: a middle-aged woman with acute or convalescent COVID-19.

The chain carries TRBV28 and TRBJ1-5; D gene uncertain. From germline, CDR1 is MDHEN and CDR2 SYDVKM. CDR3 length: 11 amino acids. Trimming shortened V by 3 bases and J by 11 bases, and 8 bases separated the two germline ends. The CDR3 nucleotides are TGTGCCAGCAGTTTCCCAGGTACCCAGCATTTT. Its protein product is CASSFPGTQHF.

This clone was counted only a few times. V is TRBV7-2 and J is TRBJ1-5; D perhaps matches TRBD1 (6 bases). The V gene lost 4 bases and the J gene lost 7 bases, with 11 bases spanning the gap. Germline V gene data show CDR1 as SGHTA and CDR2 as FQGNSA. The CDR3 is 13 residues long. CDR3 coding DNA: TGTGCCAGCAGCTCAGCGACAGGCCAGCCCCAGCATTTT. Its protein product is CASSSATGQPQHF. The whole variable domain, remainder taken from reference TRBV7-2 and TRBJ1-5, is GAGVSQSPSNKVTEKGKDVELRCDPISGHTALYWYRQSLGQGLEFLIYFQGNSAPDKSGLPSDRFSAERTGGSVSTLTIQRTQQEDSAVYLCASSSATGQPQHFGDGTRLSIL.

This clone has only one observation. The chain employs TRBV21-1 and TRBJ1-1; the DNA was not used to check the table's D call, TRBD1. TRBV21-1 is classified as a pseudogene. This CDR3 region has 15 residues. Here the CDR3 DNA reads TGTGCCAGCGACTCCCCCAGGGGGTCGAACACTGAAGCTTTCTTT. Its protein product is CASDSPRGSNTEAFF.

The J gene is TRBJ1-6, the V gene TRBV6-1; 7 bases are shared with TRBD1. CDR1 MNHNS and CDR2 SASEGT come from the germline V gene. V shed 4 bases, J shed 0 bases, and the junction held 9 bases outside the gene matches. This CDR3 contains 18 residues. The CDR3 here is CASSARQGASSYNSPLHF. Here the CDR3 DNA reads TGTGCCAGCAGTGCACGACAGGGTGCAAGCTCCTATAATTCACCCCTCCACTTT.

The chain combines TRBV12-3 or TRBV12-4 with TRBJ1-6, with a weak D call TRBD1 (6 bases). The CDR3 is 12 amino acids. Trimming stripped 6 bases from V and 9 bases from J, with 9 bases between. CDR3: CASRGATSPLHF. CDR3 sequence (DNA): TGTGCCAGCAGGGGGGCTACTTCACCCCTCCACTTT.

The V call is TRBV27, the J call TRBJ1-5; 7 bases match TRBD1. CDR3 length: 14 residues. Germline CDR1 reads MNHEY; CDR2 reads SMNVEV (reference sequence). V dropped 3 bases and J dropped 3; count of bases not matched to a gene: 2. The CDR3 protein is CASSLTGYNQPQHF. The CDR3 DNA reads as TGTGCCAGCAGTTTGACAGGGTACAATCAGCCCCAGCATTTT.

The chain combines TRBV18 with TRBJ1-6; TRBD1 is a possible D gene (6 bases). The CDR3 is 16 residues long. Trimming shortened V by 6 bases and J by 7 bases, and 19 bases separated the two germline ends. Germline V gene sequence: CDR1 KGHSH, CDR2 LQKENI. CDR3 in DNA: TGTGCCAGCTCCCCCGCACAGGGAGTCGAGAATTCACCCCTCCACTTT. Amino acids: CASSPAQGVENSPLHF.

The V call is TRBV7-9, the J call TRBJ1-1, with D possibly being TRBD1 (5 bases). Per germline, CDR1 SEHNR and CDR2 FQNEAQ (reference sequence). There are 14 residues in the CDR3. Trimming stripped 5 bases from V and 1 base from J, with 11 bases between. CDR3 sequence (DNA): TGTGCCAGCAGCCCTGACAGACCGAACACTGAAGCTTTCTTT. Protein: CASSPDRPNTEAFF.

The chain carries TRBV10-3 and TRBJ1-1; D possibly corresponds to TRBD1 (6 bases). Germline-derived CDR1 and CDR2 are ENHRY and SYGVKD. V shed 5 bases and J shed 8 bases, with 9 bases lying between them. The CDR3 has 11 amino acids. The CDR3 here is CAISSDREAFF. CDR3 sequence (DNA): TGTGCCATCAGTTCGGACAGAGAAGCTTTCTTT.

V and J are TRBV24-1 and TRBJ1-5; no reliable D call. Germline values: CDR1 KGHDR, CDR2 SFDVKD. V was shortened by 12 bases and J by 0 bases, with 23 bases between the two germline ends. CDR3 size: 17 residues. DNA of the CDR3: TGTGCCGCCGAATGGGAGCCTCTCCTTTATAGCAATCAGCCCCAGCATTTT. Protein sequence: CAAEWEPLLYSNQPQHF.

This rearrangement joins TRBV7-8 to TRBJ1-1; 9 positions agree with TRBD1. The germline V gene has CDR1 SGHVS and CDR2 FQNEAQ. Trimming took 1 base from V and 0 from J; bases not matched to a gene: 6. This CDR3 has 17 residues. The CDR3 loop is CASSLGLRDRVNTEAFF. CDR3 nucleotides: TGTGCCAGCAGCTTAGGTTTACGGGACAGGGTGAACACTGAAGCTTTCTTT.

The V call is TRBV5-1, the J call TRBJ1-3, with D tentatively TRBD1 (5 bases). This CDR3 has 14 amino acids. Trimming removed 3 bases at V and 1 base at J, with 8 bases between. Germline lookup yields CDR1 SGHRS and CDR2 YFSETQ. DNA for the CDR3: TGCGCCAGCAGCTCGACAGAATCTGGAAACACCATATATTTT. Translating it yields CASSSTESGNTIYF.

V usage is TRBV12-3 or TRBV12-4 and J usage is TRBJ2-3, with D unresolved. The CDR3 is 11 residues long. Between the trimmed V and J ends, which lost 6 bases and 2 bases, there was a span of 3 bases. The CDR3 DNA reads TGTGCCAGCAGCCTCACAGATACGCAGTATTTT. Its translation is CASSLTDTQYF.

The chain has TRBV3-1 (or the pseudogene TRBV3-2) and TRBJ2-1, with D unclear. The V end was cut by 3 bases, the J end by 0 bases, with 6 bases between. This CDR3 has 14 amino acids. Germline loops: CDR1 LGHDT, CDR2 YNNKEL (reference sequence). The CDR3 here is CASSHRGSYNEQFF. DNA for the CDR3: TGTGCCAGCAGCCATAGAGGCTCCTACAATGAGCAGTTCTTC.

The rearrangement links TRBV7-2 to TRBJ2-1, with D perhaps matching TRBD2 (5 bases). This CDR3 region has 15 residues. With 2 bases removed from V and 3 bases from J, the gap between germline ends came to 11 bases. Germline V gives CDR1 SGHTA, CDR2 FQGNSA. The CDR3 coding sequence is TGTGCCAGCAGCTTAACTCGGGAAGGCTACAATGAGCAGTTCTTC. Translating it yields CASSLTREGYNEQFF.

The chain uses TRBV4-2 and TRBJ1-1; D is uncertain. V lost 0 bases, J lost 0 bases, and 11 bases lay in between. CDR1 is LGHNA, CDR2 YNFKEQ, per germline. The CDR3 extends over 16 amino acids. The chain's CDR3 is CASSQDLLSLNTEAFF. The CDR3, as DNA: TGTGCCAGCAGCCAAGATCTCCTGTCTCTGAACACTGAAGCTTTCTTT.

The genes are TRBV10-3 and TRBJ2-6, with 8 bases lining up with TRBD1. Germline CDR1 is ENHRY and CDR2 is SYGVKD. This CDR3 contains 17 residues. J gave up 0 bases and V 10 bases, and 11 bases lay outside the gene matches. This CDR3 is CATQGAALDSGANVLTF. CDR3 nucleotide sequence: TGTGCCACTCAGGGGGCGGCCCTTGACTCTGGGGCCAACGTCCTGACTTTC.

The chain uses TRBV19 and TRBJ2-2; D is possibly TRBD2 (5 bases). Trimming removed 8 bases at V and 5 bases at J, with 21 bases between. In germline, CDR1 is LNHDA, CDR2 SQIVND (reference sequence). CDR3 length: 16 amino acids. CDR3: CASSPRDGPGTGELFF. The CDR3 region has the DNA TGTGCCAGTTCCCCGAGGGATGGGCCCGGGACCGGGGAGCTGTTTTTT.

The rearrangement links TRBV11-2 to TRBJ2-7; D is undetermined. Trimming pared 2 bases from V and 2 bases from J, leaving 7 bases between. In germline, CDR1 is SGHAT, CDR2 FQNNGV. The CDR3 sequence is 13 residues long. DNA of the CDR3: TGTGCCAGCAGCTTAACAGCAGCCTACGAGCAGTACGTC. It specifies CASSLTAAYEQYV.

DNA for the CDR3: TGTGCCAGCAGCGTAGTGCTAGCGGGGGATATCAATGAGCAGTTCTTC. As protein: CASSVVLAGDINEQFF. The gene calls are TRBV9 and TRBJ2-1; TRBD2 aligns across 10 bases. The germline gives CDR1 SGDLS, CDR2 YYNGEE. J lost 6 bases, V lost 0 bases, and 6 bases had no gene match. The CDR3 contains 16 residues.

The chain links TRBV18 to TRBJ1-1; TRBD1 aligns across 8 bases. Germline V gene data show CDR1 as KGHSH and CDR2 as LQKENI. The CDR3 has 12 amino acids. V gave up 2 bases and J gave up 11 bases; unmatched junction bases: 4. CDR3 amino acids: CASSPGTGGAFF. CDR3 sequence (DNA): TGTGCCAGCTCACCAGGGACAGGTGGCGCTTTCTTT.

This clone appeared a few times. CDR3 amino acids: CASSRTSGDTGELFF. CDR3 coding DNA: TGTGCCAGCAGCAGGACTAGCGGAGACACCGGGGAGCTGTTTTTT. The V gene is TRBV7-9, the J gene TRBJ2-2; 10 nucleotides align to TRBD2. The V segment lost 5 bases and the J segment 3 bases; nucleotides outside the gene matches: 3. The germline V gene encodes CDR1 SEHNR and CDR2 FQNEAQ (reference sequence). The CDR3 has 15 residues.

This clone occurred once. This chain links TRBV23-1 with TRBJ1-2; 7 nucleotides align to TRBD1. TRBV23-1 is assigned to the ORF class and has an uncertain function. V lost 4 bases and J lost 8; bases outside the gene matches: 7. The CDR3 extends over 13 amino acids. In DNA, the CDR3 is TGCGCCAGCAGTCGGAGACAGGGAGAAGGCTACACCTTC. This codes for CASSRRQGEGYTF.

The gene calls are TRBV7-3 and TRBJ2-3, with 7 bases fitting TRBD1. This CDR3 contains 13 residues. V trimming: 3 bases; J trimming: 4 bases; junction bases outside the gene matches: 1. CDR1 is SGHTA, CDR2 FQGTGA, per germline. The CDR3 sequence is CASSFQGADTQYF. CDR3 nucleotides: TGTGCCAGCAGCTTCCAGGGGGCAGATACGCAGTATTTT.

This clone was detected only once. The chain combines TRBV2 with TRBJ1-6; tentative D call: TRBD1 (5 bases). The germline V gene encodes CDR1 SNHLY and CDR2 FYNNEI. This CDR3 contains 16 residues. Trimming removed 3 bases at V and 5 bases at J, with 14 bases between. CDR3 protein: CASSDLRDLNNSPLHF. The CDR3 DNA is TGTGCCAGCAGTGATCTTAGGGACTTGAATAATTCACCCCTCCACTTT.

V and J are TRBV19 and TRBJ2-2; D gene unclear. Trimming took 3 bases from V and 2 from J, leaving 10 bases between them. The CDR3 sequence is 15 residues long. Germline V gene data show CDR1 as LNHDA and CDR2 as SQIVND (reference sequence). The CDR3 reads CASSIFSTNTGELFF. DNA of the CDR3: TGTGCCAGTAGTATTTTCTCAACAAACACCGGGGAGCTGTTTTTT.

The chain is built from TRBV10-3 and TRBJ1-4, with 7 bases aligning to TRBD1. There are 12 residues in the CDR3. The germline gives CDR1 ENHRY, CDR2 SYGVKD. Trimming cost V 11 bases and J 5 bases; bases outside gene matches: 5. In nucleotides, the CDR3 is TGTGCCGCGGCGGACAGGAATGAAAAACTGTTTTTT. Its translation is CAAADRNEKLFF.

The chain employs TRBV4-1 and TRBJ1-1; D is perhaps TRBD1 (5 bases). Per the germline V gene, CDR1 is MGHRA and CDR2 is YSYEKL. V lost 0 bases and J lost 4, with 15 bases in between. CDR3 length: 16 amino acids. The CDR3 coding sequence is TGCGCCAGCAGCCAAGATGCCGGGGGAGAAGGCACTGAAGCTTTCTTT. It yields the protein CASSQDAGGEGTEAFF.

The CDR3 region has the DNA TGTGCCAGCAGCCCCAGGGGACATAGAGGAGTAGCTAACTATGGCTACACCTTC. Protein product: CASSPRGHRGVANYGYTF. V gene TRBV7-8 combines with J gene TRBJ1-2; TRBD1 is a possible D gene (6 bases). V was pared by 5 bases and J by 0 bases, with 22 bases between. Germline CDR1 SGHVS, CDR2 FQNEAQ. This CDR3 has 18 residues.

The V call is TRBV27, the J call TRBJ2-6; no clear D. V lost 10 bases and J lost 0, with 4 bases in between. Germline V gives CDR1 MNHEY, CDR2 SMNVEV (reference sequence). CDR3 length: 12 residues. CDR3: CAIGSGANVLTF. In nucleotides, the CDR3 is TGTGCCATCGGCTCTGGGGCCAACGTCCTGACTTTC.

V gene TRBV24-1 combines with J gene TRBJ2-3; D perhaps matches TRBD1 (6 bases). The V end lost 4 bases, the J end lost 0 bases, and 7 bases lay between the germline ends. The CDR3 runs 14 residues. Germline CDR1 reads KGHDR; CDR2 reads SFDVKD. The CDR3 DNA sequence: TGTGCCACCAGTGAAGGGACAAGCACAGATACGCAGTATTTT. It codes for CATSEGTSTDTQYF.